The entry below gives a single T cell receptor beta chain sequence along with its context. Trimming left V 4 bases short and J 7 bases short, with 9 bases between. CDR1 and CDR2 (germline): SGHRS, YFSETQ. The CDR3 is 13 residues long. Original processing methods: The assay estimated nucleated cells by amplifying reference gene primers. TCRdb's table, derived via immunoSEQ multiplex PCR, lists solely in-frame clones and lacks some. That table is the source of V, J and clone size, and D and trimming were worked out from the DNA. The sample records about 140,000 clones, roughly four fifths being singletons. This specimen comes from a study of blood T cell repertoires in COVID-19. In the study overall: The United States, Italy and Spain supplied acute and convalescent COVID-19 samples. T cells, B-cell-depleted T cells, or PBMCs supplied cDNA or gDNA.

This chain connects TRBV5-1 to TRBJ1-6, with D perhaps TRBD1 (6 bases). This TCR came from a human donor in a cohort sampled during active COVID-19. Sequencing used peripheral blood. In DNA, the CDR3 is TGCGCCAGCAGCACCGGACAGAATTCACCCCTCCACTTT. Its protein product is CASSTGQNSPLHF.